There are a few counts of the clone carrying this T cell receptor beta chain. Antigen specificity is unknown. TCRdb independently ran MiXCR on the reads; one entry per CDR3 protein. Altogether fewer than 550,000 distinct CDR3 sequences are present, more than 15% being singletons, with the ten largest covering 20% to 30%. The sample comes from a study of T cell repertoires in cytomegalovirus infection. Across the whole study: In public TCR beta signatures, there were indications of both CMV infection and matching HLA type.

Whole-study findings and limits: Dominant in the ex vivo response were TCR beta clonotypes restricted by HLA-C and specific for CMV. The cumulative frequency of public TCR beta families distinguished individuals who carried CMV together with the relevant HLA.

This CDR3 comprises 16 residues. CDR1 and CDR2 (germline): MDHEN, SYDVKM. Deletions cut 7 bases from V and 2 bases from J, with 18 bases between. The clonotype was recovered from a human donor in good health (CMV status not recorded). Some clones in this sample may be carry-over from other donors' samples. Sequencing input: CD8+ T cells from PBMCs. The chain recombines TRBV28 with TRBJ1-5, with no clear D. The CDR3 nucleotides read TGTGCCAGCACCCTCCTCCCGGTTACCGGCAATCAGCCCCAGCATTTT. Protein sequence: CASTLLPVTGNQPQHF.